This T cell receptor (beta chain) was recorded in a study of shared clonotypes between healthy human individuals. Broader study findings: Limitation of the genetic and exposure-history diversity represented came from the few donors.

A word on this clone: Its antigen is unknown. The same CDR3 arises from other DNA sequences in this sample as well.

The repertoire was sequenced with immunoSEQ multiplex PCR; TCRdb's copy has only in-frame clones and lacks some. The data show some 1 million clones, approximately 70% seen once. V was shortened by 1 base and J by 2 bases, with 6 bases between the two germline ends. The CDR3 loop spans 15 amino acids. In germline, CDR1 is SEHNR, CDR2 FQNEAQ (reference sequence). The sequencing sample was made of memory CD4+ T cells sorted from blood. Subset noted: CD45RA-negative fraction. The chain is built from TRBV7-9 and TRBJ2-6; D call uncertain. This clonotype was obtained from a man younger than 35 in good health. DNA for the CDR3: TGTGCCAGCAGCTTAGTCTTGGCTGGGGCCAACGTCCTGACTTTC. Its translation: CASSLVLAGANVLTF.